These 14 T cell receptor beta chains were sequenced from one sample in a study of OX40 agonist ivuxolimab in advanced cancers. TCRdb's table, derived via immunoSEQ multiplex PCR, lists solely in-frame clones and lacks some. The sample carries about 37,000 clones, roughly 87% recorded once. Sequencing used CD4+ or CD8+ T cells sorted from blood, obtained in a trial of the OX40 agonist ivuxolimab. The receptor set was obtained from an adult with an advanced solid tumor such as melanoma, head and neck, liver or kidney cancer.

The V and J genes are TRBV18 and TRBJ2-1; TRBD2 agrees at 12 bases. The junction had 3 bases not matched to a gene; V was cut back by 10 bases and J by 2 bases. The CDR3 loop spans 14 amino acids. CDR1 KGHSH and CDR2 LQKENI come from the germline V gene. This CDR3 reads CATRTSGAYNEQFF. DNA of the CDR3: TGTGCCACCCGGACTAGCGGGGCCTACAATGAGCAGTTCTTC. The entire variable domain, with the rest obtained from reference TRBV18 and TRBJ2-1, is as follows: NAGVMQNPRHLVRRRGQEARLRCSPMKGHSHVYWYRQLPEEGLKFMVYLQKENIIDESGMPKERFSAEFPKEGPSILRIQQVVRGDSAAYFCATRTSGAYNEQFFGPGTRLTVL.

This chain uses TRBV29-1 with TRBJ2-1, with D possibly matching TRBD1 (6 bases). Germline V lookup: CDR1 SQVTM, CDR2 ANQGSEA. Trimming removed 7 bases from V and 7 bases from J, with 20 bases in between. The CDR3 consists of 14 residues. In nucleotides, the CDR3 is TGCAGCGCCTACCCCACAGGGAAAGGTAATGAGCAGTTCTTC. It specifies CSAYPTGKGNEQFF.

CDR3: CASSNRDSKPLGAFF. The CDR3 DNA reads TGCGCCAGCAGCAATAGGGACTCCAAACCGCTCGGAGCTTTCTTT. This chain connects TRBV4-1 to TRBJ1-1, with D perhaps matching TRBD1 (5 bases). Trimming took 5 bases from V and 10 from J, leaving 23 bases between them. CDR3 length: 15 residues. Germline V gives CDR1 MGHRA, CDR2 YSYEKL.

The chain combines TRBV5-1 with TRBJ1-4; tentatively, D is TRBD1 (5 bases). The CDR3 totals 14 residues. Trimming stripped 4 bases from V and 4 bases from J, with 11 bases between. Germline-derived CDR1 and CDR2 are SGHRS and YFSETQ. CDR3 amino acids: CASSLGGVNEKLFF. Here the CDR3 DNA reads TGCGCCAGCAGCCTCGGGGGGGTTAATGAAAAACTGTTTTTT.

The chain carries TRBV7-6 and TRBJ2-2; D not certain. V lost 0 bases and J 1 base, leaving 9 bases between the germline ends. The germline CDR1 and CDR2 sequences are SGHVS and FNYEAQ. The CDR3 is 16 amino acids. The DNA of the CDR3 is TGTGCCAGCAGCTTAGCGCGGCAGCAGAACACCGGGGAGCTGTTTTTT. It yields the protein CASSLARQQNTGELFF.

Points on this clone: The same CDR3 can be traced to other DNA sequences in this sample. This chain links TRBV15 with TRBJ1-5; D is possibly TRBD1 (5 bases). Trimming removed 1 base at V and 4 bases at J, with 11 bases between. Germline values: CDR1 LNHNV, CDR2 YYDKDF (reference sequence). CDR3 size: 15 residues. The DNA of the CDR3 is TGTGCCACCAGCAGAGCCAGGGTTGGGAATCAGCCCCAGCATTTT. Protein product: CATSRARVGNQPQHF.

This chain uses TRBV11-2 with TRBJ1-2, with D unclear. This CDR3 has 14 amino acids. V gave up 0 bases and J gave up 3 bases, with 8 bases separating them. Germline V gene lookup returns CDR1 SGHAT and CDR2 FQNNGV. CDR3 in DNA: TGTGCCAGCAGCTTAGAGGGCACCGACTATGGCTACACCTTC. Amino acids: CASSLEGTDYGYTF.

The V gene is TRBV6-5, the J gene TRBJ2-2; D possibly matches TRBD1 or TRBD2 (6 bases each). Between the trimmed V and J ends, which lost 2 bases and 6 bases, there was a span of 16 bases. Germline CDR1 and CDR2: MNHEY and SVGAGI. The CDR3 is 16 amino acids. CDR3 nucleotides: TGTGCCAGCAGTTACGGAGGAAGGGGGGCGCCCGGGGAGCTGTTTTTT. It specifies CASSYGGRGAPGELFF.

The chain combines TRBV27 with TRBJ2-5; D gene uncertain. CDR1 and CDR2 from the germline V gene are MNHEY and SMNVEV (reference sequence). V was shortened by 1 base and J by 5 bases, with 5 bases between the two germline ends. This CDR3 is 12 amino acids long. The CDR3: CASSLLRETQYF. CDR3 DNA: TGTGCCAGCAGTTTATTACGCGAGACCCAGTACTTC.

The rearrangement joins TRBV6-6 to TRBJ2-1, with D possibly being TRBD1 or TRBD2 (5 bases each). Per the germline V gene, CDR1 is MNHNY and CDR2 is SVGAGI (reference sequence). The ends were cut back, 1 base at V and 8 bases at J, with 9 bases in the middle. CDR3 length equals 13 residues. CDR3 in amino acids: CASSYLGVDEQFF. The CDR3 coding sequence is TGTGCCAGCAGTTACTTGGGGGTGGATGAGCAGTTCTTC.

The V gene is TRBV4-3, the J gene TRBJ2-1; D could derive from TRBD1 or TRBD2 (5 bases each). Germline lookup yields CDR1 LGHNA and CDR2 YSLEER. The ends were cut back, 3 bases at V and 6 bases at J, with 9 bases in the middle. The CDR3 totals 13 residues. In DNA, the CDR3 is TGCGCCAGCAGCCATAGTGGGGGCAATGAGCAGTTCTTC. It codes for CASSHSGGNEQFF.

The J gene is TRBJ2-5, the V gene TRBV7-3; no clear D gene. The CDR3 is 13 residues long. Germline V lookup: CDR1 SGHTA, CDR2 FQGTGA. The ends were cut back, 5 bases at V and 5 bases at J, with 12 bases in the middle. Written as DNA, the CDR3 is TGTGCCAGCAGCGATCTGGCCGGGGAGACCCAGTACTTC. Protein: CASSDLAGETQYF.

V is TRBV10-1 and J is TRBJ2-1; weak D call: TRBD2 (5 bases). V lost 4 bases to trimming and J lost 5 bases, with 9 bases between them. The CDR3 length is 13 residues. Looked up from germline, CDR1 is WNHNN and CDR2 is SYGVQD (reference sequence). The CDR3, as DNA: TGCGCCAGCAGTGGGTCGGGGAACAATGAGCAGTTCTTC. Its protein is CASSGSGNNEQFF.

The V call is TRBV5-1, the J call TRBJ1-2; a possible D gene is TRBD1 (5 bases). V lost 2 bases to trimming and J lost 6 bases, with 17 bases between them. CDR3 length equals 15 residues. Germline V gives CDR1 SGHRS, CDR2 YFSETQ. The DNA of the CDR3 is TGCGCCAGCAGCTTTTCGGCGGACAATGCAAATGGCTACACCTTC. Its protein is CASSFSADNANGYTF.